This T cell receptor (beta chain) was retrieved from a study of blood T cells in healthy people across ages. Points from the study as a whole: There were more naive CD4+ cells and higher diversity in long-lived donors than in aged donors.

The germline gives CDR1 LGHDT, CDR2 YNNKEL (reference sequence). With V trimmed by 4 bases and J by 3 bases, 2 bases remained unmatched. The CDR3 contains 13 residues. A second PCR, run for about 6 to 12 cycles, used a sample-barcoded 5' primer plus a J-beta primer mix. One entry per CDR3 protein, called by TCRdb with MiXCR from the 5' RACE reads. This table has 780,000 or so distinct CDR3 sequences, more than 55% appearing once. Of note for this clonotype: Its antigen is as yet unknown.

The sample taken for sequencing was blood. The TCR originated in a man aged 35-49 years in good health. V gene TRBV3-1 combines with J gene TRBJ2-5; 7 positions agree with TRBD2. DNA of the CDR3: TGTGCCAGCAGCCTTCTAGCGGAAGAGACCCAGTACTTC. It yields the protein CASSLLAEETQYF.